Shown below are 10 T cell receptor beta chains from a single sample sequenced in a study of shared clonotypes between healthy human individuals. The assay was immunoSEQ multiplex PCR, and TCRdb's table has in-frame clones only and misses some. This table has around 1.5 million clones, 98% appearing once. Sample: naive CD4+ T cells sorted from blood. The subset denotes: CD45RA+ positively selected. These receptors all come from a man under 40 in good health.

Turning to this clone: This sample also contains other DNA sequences that code for the same CDR3. The chain links TRBV2 to TRBJ2-2; D perhaps matches TRBD1 (7 bases). The CDR3 extends over 14 amino acids. Trimming removed 8 bases at V and 1 base at J, with 11 bases between. Per the germline V gene, CDR1 is SNHLY and CDR2 is FYNNEI. In nucleotides, the CDR3 is TGTGCCAGCCGGGGGACAGTGAACACCGGGGAGCTGTTTTTT. Its translation is CASRGTVNTGELFF. Filled out from reference TRBV2 and TRBJ2-2, the complete variable domain reads EPEVTQTPSHQVTQMGQEVILRCVPISNHLYFYWYRQILGQKVEFLVSFYNNEISEKSEIFDDQFSVERPDGSNFTLKIRSTKLEDSAMYFCASRGTVNTGELFFGEGSRLTVL.

The rearrangement joins TRBV9 to TRBJ2-1; 9 nucleotides line up with TRBD1. CDR3 size: 15 residues. Germline V gene sequence: CDR1 SGDLS, CDR2 YYNGEE. J lost 3 bases, V lost 4 bases, and 5 bases had no gene match. The CDR3 sequence: CASSTGQGYYNEQFF. In DNA form, the CDR3 reads TGTGCCAGCAGCACGGGACAGGGTTACTACAATGAGCAGTTCTTC.

The rearrangement joins TRBV6-1 to TRBJ2-7; D not certain. CDR1 and CDR2 (germline): MNHNS, SASEGT. The CDR3 length is 13 residues. Trimming cost V 5 bases and J 7 bases, with 15 bases left between them. The DNA for the CDR3 is TGTGCCAGCAGTTTACGGACGGCTACGGAGCAGTACTTC. It codes for CASSLRTATEQYF.

V is TRBV18 and J is TRBJ1-5; perhaps TRBD1 as D (5 bases). V was shortened by 5 bases and J by 3 bases, with 14 bases between the two germline ends. This CDR3 contains 15 residues. Germline-derived CDR1 and CDR2 are KGHSH and LQKENI. CDR3 coding DNA: TGTGCCAGCTCAGCACGGACGGGGGTCAATCAGCCCCAGCATTTT. This translates into CASSARTGVNQPQHF.

J is TRBJ1-2 and V is TRBV7-3; D is undetermined. This CDR3 is built from 15 residues. Trimming removed 2 bases at V and 8 bases at J, with 18 bases between. Germline values: CDR1 SGHTA, CDR2 FQGTGA. CDR3 amino acids: CASSLSGTVIDGYTF. DNA of the CDR3: TGTGCCAGCAGCTTATCAGGCACTGTAATCGACGGCTACACCTTC.

The chain combines TRBV27 with TRBJ2-4; 7 bases fit TRBD2. The CDR3 sequence is 14 residues long. Germline CDR1 and CDR2: MNHEY and SMNVEV (reference sequence). V trimming: 6 bases; J trimming: 6 bases; junction bases outside the gene matches: 8. The CDR3 reads CASRGGTRPNIQYF. CDR3 coding DNA: TGTGCCAGCAGGGGGGGGACCCGGCCAAACATTCAGTACTTC.

The rearrangement links TRBV18 to TRBJ2-2; D tentatively fits TRBD1 or TRBD2 (5 bases each). This CDR3 contains 15 residues. With 4 bases removed from V and 4 bases from J, the gap between germline ends came to 13 bases. The germline gives CDR1 KGHSH, CDR2 LQKENI. Here the CDR3 reads CASSQGDEVTGELFF. The CDR3 nucleotides are TGTGCCAGCTCACAAGGGGACGAAGTCACCGGGGAGCTGTTTTTT.

The chain joins TRBV7-9 to TRBJ2-3; a possible D gene is TRBD1 (5 bases). This CDR3 is 13 amino acids long. Per germline, CDR1 SEHNR and CDR2 FQNEAQ (reference sequence). V was trimmed by 3 bases and J by 4 bases, leaving 8 bases between them. CDR3 DNA: TGTGCCAGCAGCTTCAGGGCCCCAGATACGCAGTATTTT. Translating it yields CASSFRAPDTQYF.

The chain combines TRBV19 with TRBJ1-2, with no clear D. V was pared by 1 base and J by 0 bases, with 9 bases between. The germline gives CDR1 LNHDA, CDR2 SQIVND (reference sequence). This CDR3 contains 15 residues. CDR3 nucleotide sequence: TGTGCCAGTAGTATAGGACCTTCACCTAACTATGGCTACACCTTC. It is translated as CASSIGPSPNYGYTF.

This clone was detected once. This chain links TRBV11-2 with TRBJ1-3; perhaps TRBD1 as D (5 bases). Germline-derived CDR1 and CDR2 are SGHAT and FQNNGV. V was clipped by 4 bases and J by 3 bases, with 16 bases between them. CDR3 size: 16 residues. Here the CDR3 DNA reads TGTGCCAGCAGCTCAGGGATACGACAGTATGGAAACACCATATATTTT. Translation: CASSSGIRQYGNTIYF.